Below are 4 T cell receptor beta chains sequenced from a single sample in a study of blood T cells in healthy people across ages. The second PCR ran about 6 to 11 cycles with a sample-barcoded 5' primer and J-beta primers. From the 5' RACE reads, TCRdb called clonotypes with MiXCR, one entry per CDR3 protein. This table holds around 670,000 distinct CDR3 sequences, about 30% found once. Sequenced material: blood. The receptor source for this set is a woman of 80 years or more in good health.

DNA for the CDR3: TGCGCCAGCAGCTTGGGTAACGGGCGTCAGGATGAGCAGTTCTTC. It yields the protein CASSLGNGRQDEQFF. This chain uses TRBV5-1 with TRBJ2-1; no firm D call. The CDR3 runs 15 residues. Germline V lookup: CDR1 SGHRS, CDR2 YFSETQ. Trimming took off 0 bases at V and 8 bases at J, with 15 bases between the two ends.

This clonotype is termed medium-sized (0.01 to 0.1%). This chain joins TRBV4-1 and TRBJ2-1, with 9 bases fitting TRBD2. Germline V gives CDR1 MGHRA, CDR2 YSYEKL. With 2 bases clipped from V and 6 bases from J, the junction kept 8 bases outside the gene matches. This CDR3 has 16 residues. CDR3 protein: CASSQLGGGVGNEQFF. The CDR3 DNA sequence: TGCGCCAGCAGCCAACTCGGCGGGGGGGTTGGCAATGAGCAGTTCTTC.

This clonotype showed up many times. V and J are TRBV5-1 and TRBJ2-7; 8 nucleotides line up with TRBD1. Germline V gives CDR1 SGHRS, CDR2 YFSETQ. The CDR3 runs 13 residues. Losses at the gene ends were 4 bases for V and 11 bases for J; bases not matched to a gene: 11. CDR3 coding DNA: TGCGCCAGCAGCCCGTTCCGACAGGGGTGGGAGTACTTC. This gives the protein CASSPFRQGWEYF.

Only a few counts were recorded for this clonotype. With a much larger clone just one base away, this may be a read error. The chain has TRBV25-1 and TRBJ2-6, with TRBD1 as a possible D gene (6 bases). There are 14 residues in the CDR3. CDR1 MGHDK and CDR2 SYGVNS come from the germline V gene. The CDR3 region has the DNA TGTGCCAGCAGGGACAGCTCTGGGGCCAACGTCCGGACTTTC. Translated, it gives CASRDSSGANVRTF. Based on the CDR3 plus reference TRBV25-1 and TRBJ2-6, the full variable domain is EADIYQTPRYLVIGTGKKITLECSQTMGHDKMYWYQQDPGMELHLIHYSYGVNSTEKGDLSSESTVSRIRTEHFPLTLESARPSHTSQYLCASRDSSGANVRTFGAGSRLTVL.